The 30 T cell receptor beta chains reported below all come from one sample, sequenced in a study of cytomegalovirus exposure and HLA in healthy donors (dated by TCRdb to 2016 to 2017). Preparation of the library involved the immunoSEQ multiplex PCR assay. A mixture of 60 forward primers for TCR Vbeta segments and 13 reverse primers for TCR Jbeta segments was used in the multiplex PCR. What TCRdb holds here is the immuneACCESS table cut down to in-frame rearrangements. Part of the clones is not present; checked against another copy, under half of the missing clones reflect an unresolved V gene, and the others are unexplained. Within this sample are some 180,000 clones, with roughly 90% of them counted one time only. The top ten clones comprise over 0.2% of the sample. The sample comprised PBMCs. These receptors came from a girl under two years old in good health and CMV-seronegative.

CDR3 in DNA: TGTGCCAGCAGCGGTGAGAGGGTCCGTGGCTACACCTTC. Its translation is CASSGERVRGYTF. V is TRBV2 and J is TRBJ1-2; D ambiguous. Germline-derived CDR1 and CDR2 are SNHLY and FYNNEI. Trimming removed 6 bases at V and 7 bases at J, with 15 bases between. The CDR3 spans 13 residues. The variable domain in full, completed from reference TRBV2 and TRBJ1-2, reads EPEVTQTPSHQVTQMGQEVILRCVPISNHLYFYWYRQILGQKVEFLVSFYNNEISEKSEIFDDQFSVERPDGSNFTLKIRSTKLEDSAMYFCASSGERVRGYTFGSGTRLTVV.

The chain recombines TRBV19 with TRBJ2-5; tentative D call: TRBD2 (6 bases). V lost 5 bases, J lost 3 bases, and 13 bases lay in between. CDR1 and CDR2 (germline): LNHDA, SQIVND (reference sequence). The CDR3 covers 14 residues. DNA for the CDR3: TGTGCCAGTAGTGGCTCGTGGGGGGAAGAGACCCAGTACTTC. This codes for CASSGSWGEETQYF.

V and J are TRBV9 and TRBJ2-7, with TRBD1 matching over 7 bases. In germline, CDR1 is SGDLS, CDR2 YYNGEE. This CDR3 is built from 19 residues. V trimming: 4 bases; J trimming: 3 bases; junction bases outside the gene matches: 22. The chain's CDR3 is CASSPRTNHDREMLYEQYF. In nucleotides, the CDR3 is TGTGCCAGCAGCCCGCGAACCAACCACGACAGGGAGATGCTCTACGAGCAGTACTTC.

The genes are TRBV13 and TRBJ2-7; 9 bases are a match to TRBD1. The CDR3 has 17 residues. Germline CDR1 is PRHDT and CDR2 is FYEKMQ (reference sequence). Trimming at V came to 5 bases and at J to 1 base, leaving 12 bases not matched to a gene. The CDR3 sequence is CASSPPTWTGASYEQYF. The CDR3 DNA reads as TGTGCCAGCAGCCCGCCAACCTGGACAGGGGCATCCTACGAGCAGTACTTC.

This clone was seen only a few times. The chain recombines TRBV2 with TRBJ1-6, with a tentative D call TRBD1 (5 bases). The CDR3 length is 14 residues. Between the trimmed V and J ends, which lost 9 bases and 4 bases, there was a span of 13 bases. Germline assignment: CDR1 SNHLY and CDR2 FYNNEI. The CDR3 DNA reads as TGTGCCAGTAACCGGGCAGGGTATAATTCACCCCTCCACTTT. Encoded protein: CASNRAGYNSPLHF.

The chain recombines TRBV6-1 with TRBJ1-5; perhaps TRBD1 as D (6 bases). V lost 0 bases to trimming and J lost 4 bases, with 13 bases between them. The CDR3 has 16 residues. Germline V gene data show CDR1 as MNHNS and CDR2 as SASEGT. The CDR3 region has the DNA TGTGCCAGCAGTGAAGCTGACAGGAGTTTTAATCAGCCCCAGCATTTT. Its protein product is CASSEADRSFNQPQHF.

The CDR3 bases are TGTGCCAGCAGTTCCTCCGCCCAGAGGGTCGGCGAAAAACTGTTTTTT. Encoded protein: CASSSSAQRVGEKLFF. The chain is built from TRBV27 and TRBJ1-4; D not certain. Trimming cost V 4 bases and J 8 bases, with 20 bases left between them. In germline, CDR1 is MNHEY, CDR2 SMNVEV (reference sequence). The CDR3 totals 16 residues.

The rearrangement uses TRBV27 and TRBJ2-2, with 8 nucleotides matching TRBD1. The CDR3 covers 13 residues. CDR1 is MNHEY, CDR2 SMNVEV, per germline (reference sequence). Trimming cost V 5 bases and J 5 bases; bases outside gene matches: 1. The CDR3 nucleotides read TGTGCCAGCAGTCAGGGGGCAACCGGGGAGCTGTTTTTT. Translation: CASSQGATGELFF.

CDR3 sequence (DNA): TGTGCCAGCAGTGTTGGACAGGGAGAGAAGACCCAGTACTTC. Its translation is CASSVGQGEKTQYF. This chain links TRBV25-1 with TRBJ2-5, with 8 bases lining up with TRBD1. The trim removed 4 bases at V and 6 bases at J, leaving 7 bases unmatched. This CDR3 contains 14 residues. The germline V gene encodes CDR1 MGHDK and CDR2 SYGVNS. The full variable domain, in which reference TRBV25-1 and TRBJ2-5 provide the parts outside the CDR3, is EADIYQTPRYLVIGTGKKITLECSQTMGHDKMYWYQQDPGMELHLIHYSYGVNSTEKGDLSSESTVSRIRTEHFPLTLESARPSHTSQYLCASSVGQGEKTQYFGPGTRLLVL.

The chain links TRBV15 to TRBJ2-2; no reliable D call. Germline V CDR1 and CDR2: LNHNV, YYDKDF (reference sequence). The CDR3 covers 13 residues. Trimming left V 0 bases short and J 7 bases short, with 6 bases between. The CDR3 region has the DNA TGTGCCACCAGCAGAGATCGGGTCGGGGAGCTGTTTTTT. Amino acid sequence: CATSRDRVGELFF.

CDR3 residues: CASSPTTGICEQYF. In DNA, the CDR3 is TGCGCCAGCAGCCCTACGACAGGGATATGCGAGCAGTACTTC. The V and J genes are TRBV23-1 and TRBJ2-7; 7 bases map to TRBD1. TRBV23-1 is an ORF; its function is uncertain. This CDR3 is 14 amino acids long. The V gene end was trimmed by 6 bases and the J gene end by 6 bases; junction bases not matched to a gene: 11.

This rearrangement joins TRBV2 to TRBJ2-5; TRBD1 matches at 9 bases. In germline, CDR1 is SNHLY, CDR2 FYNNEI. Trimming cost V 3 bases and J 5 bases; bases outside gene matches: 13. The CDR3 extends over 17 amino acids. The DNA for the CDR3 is TGTGCCAGCAGTGACGGCCCGGGACAGGGTAGCCAGGAGACCCAGTACTTC. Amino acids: CASSDGPGQGSQETQYF.

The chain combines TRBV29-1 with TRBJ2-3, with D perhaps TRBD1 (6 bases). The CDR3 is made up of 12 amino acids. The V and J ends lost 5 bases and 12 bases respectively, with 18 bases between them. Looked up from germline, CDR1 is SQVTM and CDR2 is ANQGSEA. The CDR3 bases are TGCAGCGTTAGACTGGACAGATCCTACCAGTATTTT. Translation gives CSVRLDRSYQYF.

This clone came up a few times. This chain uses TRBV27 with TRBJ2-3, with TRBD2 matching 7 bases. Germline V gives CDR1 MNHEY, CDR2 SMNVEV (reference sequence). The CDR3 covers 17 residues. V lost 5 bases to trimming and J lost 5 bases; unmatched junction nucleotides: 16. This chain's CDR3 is CASSNSYGSGGGDTQYF. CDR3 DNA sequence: TGTGCCAGCAGTAATTCGTACGGGTCGGGAGGAGGAGATACGCAGTATTTT.

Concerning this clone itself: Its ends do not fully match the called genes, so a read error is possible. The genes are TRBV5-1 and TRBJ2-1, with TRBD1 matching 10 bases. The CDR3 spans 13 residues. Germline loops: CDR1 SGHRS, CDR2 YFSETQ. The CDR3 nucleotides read TGCGCCGGCAGCCAGGACAGGGGGGATGAGCAGTTCTTC. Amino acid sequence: CAGSQDRGDEQFF.

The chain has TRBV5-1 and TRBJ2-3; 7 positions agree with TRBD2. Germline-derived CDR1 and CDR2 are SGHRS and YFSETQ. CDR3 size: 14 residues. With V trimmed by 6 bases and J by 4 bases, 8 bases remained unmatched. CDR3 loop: CASTRTSSADTQYF. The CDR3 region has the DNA TGCGCCAGCACCAGGACTAGTAGCGCAGATACGCAGTATTTT.

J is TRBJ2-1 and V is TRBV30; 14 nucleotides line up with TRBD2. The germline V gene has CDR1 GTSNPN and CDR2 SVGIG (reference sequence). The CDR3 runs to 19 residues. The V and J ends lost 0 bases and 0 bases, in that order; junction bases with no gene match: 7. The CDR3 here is CAWSVIGLAGGISYNEQFF. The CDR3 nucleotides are TGTGCCTGGAGTGTAATCGGACTAGCGGGAGGCATCTCCTACAATGAGCAGTTCTTC.

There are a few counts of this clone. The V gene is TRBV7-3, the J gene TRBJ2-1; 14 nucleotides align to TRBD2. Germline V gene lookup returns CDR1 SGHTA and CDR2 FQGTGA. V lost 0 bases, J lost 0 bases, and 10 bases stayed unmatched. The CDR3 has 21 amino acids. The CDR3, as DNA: TGTGCCAGCAGCTTAACCCGGACTAGCGGGGGGCCCCCGGGCTCCTACAATGAGCAGTTCTTC. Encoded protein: CASSLTRTSGGPPGSYNEQFF.

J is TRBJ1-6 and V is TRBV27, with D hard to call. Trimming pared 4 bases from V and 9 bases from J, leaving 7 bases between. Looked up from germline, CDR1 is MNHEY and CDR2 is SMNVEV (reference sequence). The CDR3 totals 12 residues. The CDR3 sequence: CASSYSFSPLHF. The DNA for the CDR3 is TGTGCCAGCAGTTATAGCTTTTCACCCCTCCACTTT.

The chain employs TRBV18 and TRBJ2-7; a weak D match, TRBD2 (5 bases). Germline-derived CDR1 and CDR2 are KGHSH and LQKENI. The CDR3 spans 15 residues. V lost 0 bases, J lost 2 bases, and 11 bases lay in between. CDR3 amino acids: CASSPPTRRAYEQYF. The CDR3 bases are TGTGCCAGCTCACCACCGACCCGGCGGGCCTACGAGCAGTACTTC.

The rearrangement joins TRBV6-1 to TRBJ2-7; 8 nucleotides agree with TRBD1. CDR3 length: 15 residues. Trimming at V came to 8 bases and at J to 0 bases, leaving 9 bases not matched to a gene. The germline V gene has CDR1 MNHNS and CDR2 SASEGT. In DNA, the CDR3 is TGTGCCAGCGACATCCACAGGGGGTACTCCTACGAGCAGTACTTC. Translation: CASDIHRGYSYEQYF.

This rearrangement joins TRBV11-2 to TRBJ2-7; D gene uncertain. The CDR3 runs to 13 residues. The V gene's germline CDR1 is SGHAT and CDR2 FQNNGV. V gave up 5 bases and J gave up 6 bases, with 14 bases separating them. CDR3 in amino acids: CASSPSDKIEQYF. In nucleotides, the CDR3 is TGTGCCAGCAGCCCATCCGACAAAATCGAGCAGTACTTC.

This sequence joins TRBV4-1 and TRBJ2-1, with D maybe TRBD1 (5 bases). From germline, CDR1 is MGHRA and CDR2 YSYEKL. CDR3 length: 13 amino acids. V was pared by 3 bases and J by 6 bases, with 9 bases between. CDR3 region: CASSHRVINEQFF. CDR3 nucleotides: TGCGCCAGCAGCCACAGGGTCATCAATGAGCAGTTCTTC.

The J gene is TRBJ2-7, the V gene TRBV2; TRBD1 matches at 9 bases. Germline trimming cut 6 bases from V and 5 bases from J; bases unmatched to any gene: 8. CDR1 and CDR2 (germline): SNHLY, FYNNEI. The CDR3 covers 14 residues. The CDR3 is CASRPGTGPHEQYF. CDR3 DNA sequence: TGTGCCAGCAGACCCGGGACAGGGCCCCACGAGCAGTACTTC.

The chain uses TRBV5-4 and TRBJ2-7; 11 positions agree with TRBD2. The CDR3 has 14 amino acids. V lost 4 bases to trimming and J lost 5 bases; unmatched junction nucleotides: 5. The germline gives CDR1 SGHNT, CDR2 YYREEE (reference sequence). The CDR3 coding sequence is TGTGCCAGCAGCACTAGCGGGAGAACTCACGAGCAGTACTTC. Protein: CASSTSGRTHEQYF.

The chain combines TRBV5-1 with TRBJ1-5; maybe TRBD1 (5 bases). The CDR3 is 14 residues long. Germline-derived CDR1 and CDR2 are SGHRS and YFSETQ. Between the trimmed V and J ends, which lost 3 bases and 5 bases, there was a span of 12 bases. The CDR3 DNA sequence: TGCGCCAGCAGCTCGGGGGGTCGTGATCAGCCCCAGCATTTT. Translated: CASSSGGRDQPQHF.

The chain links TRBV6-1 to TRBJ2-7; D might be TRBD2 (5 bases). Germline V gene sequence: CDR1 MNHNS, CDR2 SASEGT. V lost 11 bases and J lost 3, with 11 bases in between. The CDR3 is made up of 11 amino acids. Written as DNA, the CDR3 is TGTGCCTGTCTCGGGAACTACGAGCAGTACTTC. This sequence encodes CACLGNYEQYF.

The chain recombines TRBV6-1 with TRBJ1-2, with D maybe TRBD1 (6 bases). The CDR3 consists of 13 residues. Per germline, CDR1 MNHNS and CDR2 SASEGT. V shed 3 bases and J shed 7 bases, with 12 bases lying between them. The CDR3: CASSEGARAGYTF. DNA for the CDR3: TGTGCCAGCAGTGAGGGGGCGCGAGCTGGCTACACCTTC.

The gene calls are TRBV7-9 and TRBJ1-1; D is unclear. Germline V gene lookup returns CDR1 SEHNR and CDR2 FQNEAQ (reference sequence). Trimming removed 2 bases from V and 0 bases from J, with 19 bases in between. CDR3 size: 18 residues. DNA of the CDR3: TGTGCCAGCAGCTTAAGTGCGGGCGCCCGACCTCTGAACACTGAAGCTTTCTTT. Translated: CASSLSAGARPLNTEAFF.

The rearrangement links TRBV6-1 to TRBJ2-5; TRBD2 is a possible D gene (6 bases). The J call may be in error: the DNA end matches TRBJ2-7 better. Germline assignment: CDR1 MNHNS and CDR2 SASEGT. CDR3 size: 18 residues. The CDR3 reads CASSERMGRSASPYEQYF. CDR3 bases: TGTGCCAGCAGTGAAAGGATGGGGAGGTCGGCGAGCCCCTACGAGCAGTACTTC.